Below are 21 T cell receptor beta chains sequenced from a single sample in a study of CD8 T cells in Susac syndrome. Random hexamers primed reverse transcription of 0.5 to 1 ug RNA. TCRdb fed the immunoSEQ multiplex PCR reads into MiXCR, producing one record per CDR3 protein. The sample holds about 130,000 distinct CDR3 sequences; 95% are singletons and the top ten take 0.18%. Sequencing was done on a sample of CD8+ T cells from PBMCs. These receptors were taken from a human donor with Susac syndrome.

The chain employs TRBV5-1 and TRBJ2-5; a weak D match, TRBD1 (5 bases). The CDR3 length is 14 residues. CDR1 SGHRS and CDR2 YFSETQ come from the germline V gene. Trimming took off 0 bases at V and 2 bases at J, with 8 bases between the two ends. CDR3 sequence: CASSLEDRQETQYF. DNA for the CDR3: TGCGCCAGCAGCTTGGAAGACAGACAAGAGACCCAGTACTTC. Combining the CDR3 with reference TRBV5-1 and TRBJ2-5 gives the whole variable domain KAGVTQTPRYLIKTRGQQVTLSCSPISGHRSVSWYQQTPGQGLQFLFEYFSETQRNKGNFPGRFSGRQFSNSRSEMNVSTLELGDSALYLCASSLEDRQETQYFGPGTRLLVL.

The chain couples TRBV5-1 to TRBJ2-7; D uncertain. The germline V gene encodes CDR1 SGHRS and CDR2 YFSETQ. The CDR3 is made up of 15 amino acids. Trimming took off 0 bases at V and 0 bases at J, with 10 bases between the two ends. For the CDR3, the DNA is TGCGCCAGCAGCTTGGATGCGGCAATCTCCTACGAGCAGTACTTC. Amino acid sequence: CASSLDAAISYEQYF.

The J gene is TRBJ2-1, the V gene TRBV20-1, with 11 bases aligning to TRBD2. This CDR3 region has 12 residues. V was pared by 5 bases and J by 15 bases, with 9 bases of the junction left unmatched. The V gene's germline CDR1 is DFQATT and CDR2 SNEGSKA (reference sequence). The CDR3 region is CSAAGLAVIRFF. CDR3 coding DNA: TGCAGTGCTGCGGGACTAGCGGTAATCAGGTTCTTC.

The CDR3 DNA sequence: TGTGCCACCAGTGCCCCGGGACTAGCGGCTCAAGAGACCCAGTACTTC. Amino acid sequence: CATSAPGLAAQETQYF. J is TRBJ2-5 and V is TRBV24-1; 11 bases line up with TRBD2. V trimming: 5 bases; J trimming: 2 bases; junction bases outside the gene matches: 6. Germline V gives CDR1 KGHDR, CDR2 SFDVKD. CDR3 length: 16 residues.

This sequence joins TRBV6-1 and TRBJ2-2; D not certain. This CDR3 has 17 residues. Germline assignment: CDR1 MNHNS and CDR2 SASEGT. With 8 bases removed from V and 2 bases from J, the gap between germline ends came to 21 bases. The CDR3 DNA sequence: TGTGCCAGCCAAACCTTCACCGCTGGGCGTAACACCGGGGAGCTGTTTTTT. Translated: CASQTFTAGRNTGELFF.

This clonotype was seen just once. This chain joins TRBV7-2 and TRBJ2-3, with D unclear. The CDR3 totals 16 residues. The germline V gene has CDR1 SGHTA and CDR2 FQGNSA. Trimming pared 1 base from V and 1 base from J, leaving 12 bases between. Here the CDR3 DNA reads TGTGCCAGCAGCTTAGGGCCTTACAAGGGCACAGATACGCAGTATTTT. Translating it yields CASSLGPYKGTDTQYF. Together with reference TRBV7-2 and TRBJ2-3, the CDR3 gives the full variable domain: GAGVSQSPSNKVTEKGKDVELRCDPISGHTALYWYRQSLGQGLEFLIYFQGNSAPDKSGLPSDRFSAERTGGSVSTLTIQRTQQEDSAVYLCASSLGPYKGTDTQYFGPGTRLTVL.

The chain uses TRBV28 and TRBJ2-1; unclear D gene. The CDR3 has 14 residues. Between the trimmed V and J ends, which lost 4 bases and 3 bases, there was a span of 10 bases. Germline V lookup: CDR1 MDHEN, CDR2 SYDVKM. CDR3 sequence reads: CASSSDSIYNEQFF. The CDR3, as DNA: TGTGCCAGCAGTTCCGATTCCATCTACAATGAGCAGTTCTTC.

The chain uses TRBV24-1 and TRBJ1-1; D uncertain. V was shortened by 9 bases and J by 8 bases, with 12 bases between the two germline ends. CDR3 size: 11 residues. The germline CDR1 and CDR2 sequences are KGHDR and SFDVKD. CDR3 loop: CATREQGEAFF. For the CDR3, the DNA is TGTGCCACCCGGGAGCAAGGAGAAGCTTTCTTT.

This chain links TRBV14 with TRBJ2-7; D possibly corresponds to TRBD2 (5 bases). Per the germline V gene, CDR1 is SGHDN and CDR2 is FVKESK. V shed 1 base and J shed 6 bases, with 10 bases lying between them. The CDR3 is 13 amino acids. As DNA, the CDR3 is TGTGCCAGCAGCCAAGTCGCGGGTCCCGAGCAGTACTTC. Protein: CASSQVAGPEQYF.

The gene calls are TRBV3-1 and TRBJ1-1; no clear D. Trimming removed 4 bases at V and 4 bases at J, with 10 bases between. This CDR3 region has 13 residues. Germline V gene lookup returns CDR1 LGHDT and CDR2 YNNKEL (reference sequence). CDR3 sequence: CASSRKGTTEAFF. CDR3 DNA sequence: TGTGCCAGCAGCCGAAAGGGAACCACTGAAGCTTTCTTT. Full variable domain (remainder filled in from reference TRBV3-1 and TRBJ1-1): DTAVSQTPKYLVTQMGNDKSIKCEQNLGHDTMYWYKQDSKKFLKIMFSYNNKELIINETVPNRFSPKSPDKAHLNLHINSLELGDSAVYFCASSRKGTTEAFFGQGTRLTVV.

This sequence joins TRBV6-5 and TRBJ2-1; D unclear. CDR3 length equals 13 residues. From germline, CDR1 is MNHEY and CDR2 SVGAGI. V dropped 2 bases and J dropped 4 bases, with 6 bases sitting between them. CDR3 sequence: CASSYRPYNEQFF. Written as DNA, the CDR3 is TGTGCCAGCAGTTACCGTCCTTACAATGAGCAGTTCTTC.

J is TRBJ1-2 and V is TRBV27; maybe TRBD1 (6 bases). V was pared by 5 bases and J by 4 bases, with 14 bases between. This CDR3 contains 14 residues. From germline, CDR1 is MNHEY and CDR2 SMNVEV (reference sequence). The CDR3 bases are TGTGCCAGCAGTCCACAGGGTGGTGGCTATGGCTACACCTTC. Amino acid sequence: CASSPQGGGYGYTF.

This chain links TRBV19 with TRBJ1-2; D gene uncertain. Trimming shortened V by 7 bases and J by 1 base, and 10 bases separated the two germline ends. The germline CDR1 and CDR2 sequences are LNHDA and SQIVND (reference sequence). The CDR3 has 13 residues. In DNA, the CDR3 is TGTGCCAGTACCCCCCAGGATAACTATGGCTACACCTTC. Translation gives CASTPQDNYGYTF.

This chain links TRBV14 with TRBJ2-1; no clear D. Trimming pared 3 bases from V and 8 bases from J, leaving 17 bases between. This CDR3 is built from 15 residues. The germline CDR1 and CDR2 sequences are SGHDN and FVKESK. This CDR3 is CASSHGNPGWDEQFF. The CDR3 DNA reads as TGTGCCAGCAGCCATGGGAACCCGGGCTGGGATGAGCAGTTCTTC.

The chain couples TRBV5-1 to TRBJ2-1; D perhaps matches TRBD2 (6 bases). The CDR3 contains 14 residues. V lost 2 bases and J 6 bases, leaving 12 bases between the germline ends. Per the germline V gene, CDR1 is SGHRS and CDR2 is YFSETQ. CDR3 residues: CASSFGGTGNEQFF. CDR3 DNA sequence: TGCGCCAGCAGCTTCGGCGGGACCGGCAATGAGCAGTTCTTC.

The chain has TRBV3-1 and TRBJ2-1; the D gene is possibly TRBD2 (5 bases). Between the trimmed V and J ends, which lost 1 base and 3 bases, there was a span of 10 bases. Germline V CDR1 and CDR2: LGHDT, YNNKEL (reference sequence). This CDR3 spans 15 amino acids. CDR3 nucleotides: TGTGCCAGCAGCCAAGTAGAAGCGGTCTACAATGAGCAGTTCTTC. This translates into CASSQVEAVYNEQFF.

This chain links TRBV5-1 with TRBJ1-4, with a possible D match to TRBD1 (5 bases). The CDR3 has 15 residues. CDR1 is SGHRS and CDR2 is YFSETQ in the germline V gene. The V end lost 0 bases, the J end lost 6 bases, and 12 bases lay between the germline ends. The CDR3 spells CASSLEGDWDEKLFF. CDR3 DNA: TGCGCCAGCAGCTTGGAAGGGGACTGGGATGAAAAACTGTTTTTT.

V is TRBV7-6 and J is TRBJ1-1; TRBD1 might be the D (6 bases). Trimming took 5 bases from V and 5 from J, leaving 9 bases between them. There are 12 residues in the CDR3. Germline CDR1 is SGHVS and CDR2 is FNYEAQ. The CDR3 spells CASSAGETEAFF. The CDR3 region has the DNA TGTGCCAGCAGCGCAGGGGAAACTGAAGCTTTCTTT. Full variable domain (remainder filled in from reference TRBV7-6 and TRBJ1-1): GAGVSQSPRYKVTKRGQDVALRCDPISGHVSLYWYRQALGQGPEFLTYFNYEAQQDKSGLPNDRFSAERPEGSISTLTIQRTEQRDSAMYRCASSAGETEAFFGQGTRLTVV.

Here the CDR3 DNA reads TGTGCCAGTAGTACCGACAGTGAGCAGTACTTC. Translated, it gives CASSTDSEQYF. The genes are TRBV19 and TRBJ2-7, with TRBD1 as a possible D gene (5 bases). The germline V gene has CDR1 LNHDA and CDR2 SQIVND (reference sequence). The CDR3 runs 11 residues. V was cut by 4 bases and J by 7 bases, with 8 bases left in between. The full variable domain, in which reference TRBV19 and TRBJ2-7 provide the parts outside the CDR3, is DGGITQSPKYLFRKEGQNVTLSCEQNLNHDAMYWYRQDPGQGLRLIYYSQIVNDFQKGDIAEGYSVSREKKESFPLTVTSAQKNPTAFYLCASSTDSEQYFGPGTRLTVT.

In its sample, this clonotype was seen once. The chain joins TRBV4-1 to TRBJ2-7, with TRBD2 matching over 7 bases. The CDR3 is 16 residues long. V lost 4 bases and J lost 0; bases outside the gene matches: 9. Germline-derived CDR1 and CDR2 are MGHRA and YSYEKL. In nucleotides, the CDR3 is TGCGCCAGCAGCCCGCTAGGACTAGGGAGCTCCTACGAGCAGTACTTC. Translation: CASSPLGLGSSYEQYF.

This clonotype was detected a few times. The chain is built from TRBV27 and TRBJ1-1, with 9 bases fitting TRBD1. The CDR3 length is 14 residues. Looked up from germline, CDR1 is MNHEY and CDR2 is SMNVEV (reference sequence). The V and J ends lost 4 bases and 1 base, in that order; junction bases with no gene match: 1. This CDR3 is CASSSQGANTEAFF. In DNA form, the CDR3 reads TGTGCCAGCAGTTCACAGGGGGCGAACACTGAAGCTTTCTTT.